This TCR beta chain is drawn from a study of immune characterization of retroperitoneal liposarcoma. Via MiXCR, TCRdb re-called the PCR reads, giving one row per CDR3 protein. The sample lists 2,900 or so distinct CDR3 sequences, around 50% occurring once. V dropped 1 base and J dropped 0; count of bases not matched to a gene: 12. The CDR3 is made up of 19 amino acids. Germline lookup yields CDR1 SGHDN and CDR2 FVKESK. The sequence came from a male donor with retroperitoneal liposarcoma. Sequencing was performed on tumor tissue. V gene TRBV14 combines with J gene TRBJ2-1, with 7 bases that match TRBD1. Written as DNA, the CDR3 is TGTGCCAGCAGCCAAGTAGAGGGCAAACAGGGGAGCTCCTACAATGAGCAGTTCTTC. Translated, it gives CASSQVEGKQGSSYNEQFF.